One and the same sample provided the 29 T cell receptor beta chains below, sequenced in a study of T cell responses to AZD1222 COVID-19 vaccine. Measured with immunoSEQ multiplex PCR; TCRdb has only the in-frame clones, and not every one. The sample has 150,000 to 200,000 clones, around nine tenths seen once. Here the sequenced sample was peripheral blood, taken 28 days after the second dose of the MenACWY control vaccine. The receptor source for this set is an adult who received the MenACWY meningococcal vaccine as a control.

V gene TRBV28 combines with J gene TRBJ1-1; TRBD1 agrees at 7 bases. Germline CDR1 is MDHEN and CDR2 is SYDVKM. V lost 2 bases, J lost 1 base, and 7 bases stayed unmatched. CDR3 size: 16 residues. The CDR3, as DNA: TGTGCCAGCAGTTTAAGGAGGGGGCAAGGGAACACTGAAGCTTTCTTT. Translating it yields CASSLRRGQGNTEAFF.

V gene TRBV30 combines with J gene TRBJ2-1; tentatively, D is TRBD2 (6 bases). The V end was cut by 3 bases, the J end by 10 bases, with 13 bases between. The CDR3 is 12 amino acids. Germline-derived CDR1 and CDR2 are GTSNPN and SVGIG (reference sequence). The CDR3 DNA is TGTGCCTGGAGCAAGGACTATTACGAGCAGTTCTTC. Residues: CAWSKDYYEQFF.

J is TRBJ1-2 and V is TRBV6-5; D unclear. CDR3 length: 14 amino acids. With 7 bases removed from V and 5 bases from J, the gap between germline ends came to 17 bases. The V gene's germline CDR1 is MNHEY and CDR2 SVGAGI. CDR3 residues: CASTPPGSLYGYTF. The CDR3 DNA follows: TGTGCCAGCACTCCTCCGGGAAGTTTATATGGCTACACCTTC.

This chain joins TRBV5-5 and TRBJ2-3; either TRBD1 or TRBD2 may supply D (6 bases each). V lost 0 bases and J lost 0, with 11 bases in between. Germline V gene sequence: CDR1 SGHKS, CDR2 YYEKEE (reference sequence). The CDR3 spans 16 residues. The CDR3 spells CASSLGRGQSTDTQYF. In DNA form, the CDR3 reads TGTGCCAGCAGCTTGGGTCGGGGGCAAAGCACAGATACGCAGTATTTT.

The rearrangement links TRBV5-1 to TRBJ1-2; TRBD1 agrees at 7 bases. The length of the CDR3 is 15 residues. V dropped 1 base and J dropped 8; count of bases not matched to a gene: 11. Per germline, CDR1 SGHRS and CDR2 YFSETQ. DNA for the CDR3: TGCGCCAGCAGCTTGCGGACCACAGGGGCCGAAGGCTACACCTTC. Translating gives CASSLRTTGAEGYTF.

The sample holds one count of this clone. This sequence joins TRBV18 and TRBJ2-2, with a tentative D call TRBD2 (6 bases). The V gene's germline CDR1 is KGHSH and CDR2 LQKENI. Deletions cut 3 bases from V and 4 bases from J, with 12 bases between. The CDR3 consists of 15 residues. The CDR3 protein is CASSPLPAGTGELFF. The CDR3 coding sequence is TGTGCCAGCTCACCCCTCCCAGCGGGCACCGGGGAGCTGTTTTTT.

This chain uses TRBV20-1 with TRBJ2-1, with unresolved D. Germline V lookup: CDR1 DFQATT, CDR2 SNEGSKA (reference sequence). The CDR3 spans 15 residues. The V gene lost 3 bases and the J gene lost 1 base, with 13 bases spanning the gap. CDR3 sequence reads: CSASAVAGSYNEQFF. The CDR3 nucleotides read TGCAGTGCTAGTGCGGTAGCTGGATCCTACAATGAGCAGTTCTTC.

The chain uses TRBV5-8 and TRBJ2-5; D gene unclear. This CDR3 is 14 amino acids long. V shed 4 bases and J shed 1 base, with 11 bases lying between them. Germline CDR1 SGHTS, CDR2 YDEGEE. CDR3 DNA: TGTGCCAGCAGCCCCTTAGAAGTCCAAGAGACCCAGTACTTC. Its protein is CASSPLEVQETQYF.

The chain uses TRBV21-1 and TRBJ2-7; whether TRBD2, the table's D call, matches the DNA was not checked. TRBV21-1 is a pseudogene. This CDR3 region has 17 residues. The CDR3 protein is CASSNSASGSPEYEQYF. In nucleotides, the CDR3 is TGTGCCAGCAGCAATTCGGCTAGCGGGAGCCCAGAATACGAGCAGTACTTC.

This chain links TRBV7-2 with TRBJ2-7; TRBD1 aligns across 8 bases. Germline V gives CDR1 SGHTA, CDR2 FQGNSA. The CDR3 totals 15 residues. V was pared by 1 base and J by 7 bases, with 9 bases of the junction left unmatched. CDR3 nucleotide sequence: TGTGCCAGCAGCTTAGTAGGTCAGGGGGCTAGTGAGCAGTACTTC. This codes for CASSLVGQGASEQYF.

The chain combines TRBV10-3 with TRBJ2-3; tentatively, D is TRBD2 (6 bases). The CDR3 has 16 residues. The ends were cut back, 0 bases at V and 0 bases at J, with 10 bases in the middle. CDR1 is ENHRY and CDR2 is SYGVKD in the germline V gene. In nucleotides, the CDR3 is TGTGCCATCAGTGAGTCGGGGGGTTTTAGCACAGATACGCAGTATTTT. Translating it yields CAISESGGFSTDTQYF.

This chain's CDR3 is CASSQDLILAGSTDTQYF. The CDR3 DNA reads as TGCGCCAGCAGCCAAGATTTAATCCTAGCGGGAAGCACAGATACGCAGTATTTT. The V and J genes are TRBV4-3 and TRBJ2-3, with 9 bases lining up with TRBD2. With 0 bases clipped from V and 0 bases from J, the junction kept 7 bases outside the gene matches. This CDR3 contains 18 residues. Per the germline V gene, CDR1 is LGHNA and CDR2 is YSLEER.

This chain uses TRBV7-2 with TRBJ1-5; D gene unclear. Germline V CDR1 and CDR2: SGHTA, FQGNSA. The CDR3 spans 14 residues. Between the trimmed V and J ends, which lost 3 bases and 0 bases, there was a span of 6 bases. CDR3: CASSFLSSNQPQHF. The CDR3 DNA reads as TGTGCCAGCAGCTTCCTCAGTAGCAATCAGCCCCAGCATTTT.

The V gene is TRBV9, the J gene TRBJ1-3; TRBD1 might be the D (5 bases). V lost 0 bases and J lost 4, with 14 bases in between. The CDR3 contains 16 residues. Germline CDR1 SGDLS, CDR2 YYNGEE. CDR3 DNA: TGTGCCAGCAGCGTAGAACGGGGGAATTACGGAAACACCATATATTTT. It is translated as CASSVERGNYGNTIYF. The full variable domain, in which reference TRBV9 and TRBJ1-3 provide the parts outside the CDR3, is DSGVTQTPKHLITATGQRVTLRCSPRSGDLSVYWYQQSLDQGLQFLIQYYNGEERAKGNILERFSAQQFPDLHSELNLSSLELGDSALYFCASSVERGNYGNTIYFGEGSWLTVV.

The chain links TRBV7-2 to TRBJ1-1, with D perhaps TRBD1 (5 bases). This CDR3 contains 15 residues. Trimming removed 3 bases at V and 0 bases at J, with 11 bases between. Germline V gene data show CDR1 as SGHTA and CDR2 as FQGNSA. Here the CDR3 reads CASSFPGTLNTEAFF. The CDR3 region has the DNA TGTGCCAGCAGCTTCCCCGGGACCCTGAACACTGAAGCTTTCTTT.

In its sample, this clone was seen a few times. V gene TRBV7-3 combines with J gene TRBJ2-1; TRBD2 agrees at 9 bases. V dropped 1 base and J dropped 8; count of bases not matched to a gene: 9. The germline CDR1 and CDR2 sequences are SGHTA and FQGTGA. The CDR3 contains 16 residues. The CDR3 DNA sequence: TGTGCCAGCAGCTTAAATTTGGCTAGCGGGATCGATGAGCAGTTCTTC. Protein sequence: CASSLNLASGIDEQFF. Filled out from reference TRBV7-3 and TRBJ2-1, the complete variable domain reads GAGVSQTPSNKVTEKGKYVELRCDPISGHTALYWYRQSLGQGPEFLIYFQGTGAADDSGLPNDRFFAVRPEGSVSTLKIQRTERGDSAVYLCASSLNLASGIDEQFFGPGTRLTVL.

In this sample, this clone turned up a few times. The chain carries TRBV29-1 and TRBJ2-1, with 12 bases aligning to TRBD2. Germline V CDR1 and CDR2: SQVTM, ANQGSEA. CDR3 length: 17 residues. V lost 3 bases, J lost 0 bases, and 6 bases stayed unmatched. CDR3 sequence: CSVDRTSGTFSYNEQFF. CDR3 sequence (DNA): TGCAGCGTTGATAGGACTAGCGGGACCTTCTCCTACAATGAGCAGTTCTTC.

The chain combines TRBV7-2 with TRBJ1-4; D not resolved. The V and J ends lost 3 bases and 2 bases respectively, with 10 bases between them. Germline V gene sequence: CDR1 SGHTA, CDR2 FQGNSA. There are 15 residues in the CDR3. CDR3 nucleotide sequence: TGTGCCAGCAGCTTGGGGAGGTCCACTAATGAAAAACTGTTTTTT. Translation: CASSLGRSTNEKLFF.

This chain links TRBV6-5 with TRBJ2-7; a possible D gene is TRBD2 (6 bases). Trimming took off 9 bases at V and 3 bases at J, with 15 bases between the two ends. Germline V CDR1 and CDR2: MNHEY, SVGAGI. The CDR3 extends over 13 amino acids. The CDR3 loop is CASLRGMGYEQYF. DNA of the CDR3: TGTGCCAGTCTCCGGGGGATGGGCTACGAGCAGTACTTC.

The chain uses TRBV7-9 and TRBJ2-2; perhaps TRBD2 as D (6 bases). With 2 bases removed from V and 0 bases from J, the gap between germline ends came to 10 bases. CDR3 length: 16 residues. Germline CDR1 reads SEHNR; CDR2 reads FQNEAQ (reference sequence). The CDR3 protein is CASSLKTGANTGELFF. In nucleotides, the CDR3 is TGTGCCAGCAGCTTAAAAACGGGAGCGAACACCGGGGAGCTGTTTTTT.

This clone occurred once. CDR3 loop: CASSLGGSGNTEAFF. The CDR3 DNA sequence: TGTGCCAGCAGCTTGGGTGGGAGCGGGAACACTGAAGCTTTCTTT. The chain links TRBV7-6 to TRBJ1-1; D gene ambiguous. Trimming cost V 3 bases and J 1 base, with 12 bases left between them. The V gene's germline CDR1 is SGHVS and CDR2 FNYEAQ. The CDR3 totals 15 residues.

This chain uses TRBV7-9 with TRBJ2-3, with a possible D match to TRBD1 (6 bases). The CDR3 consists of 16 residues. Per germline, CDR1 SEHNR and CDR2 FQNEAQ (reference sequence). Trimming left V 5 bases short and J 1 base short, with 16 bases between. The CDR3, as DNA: TGTGCCAGCAGCGCGCTGGGGGCAGGGGGCACAGATACGCAGTATTTT. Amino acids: CASSALGAGGTDTQYF.

In DNA, the CDR3 is TGTGCCAGCAGCCTCCCCGGGCAGGGGGACTACGAGCAGTACTTC. This encodes CASSLPGQGDYEQYF. V and J are TRBV28 and TRBJ2-7, with TRBD1 matching over 7 bases. The germline V gene has CDR1 MDHEN and CDR2 SYDVKM. The CDR3 totals 15 residues. V lost 6 bases and J lost 3; bases outside the gene matches: 11.

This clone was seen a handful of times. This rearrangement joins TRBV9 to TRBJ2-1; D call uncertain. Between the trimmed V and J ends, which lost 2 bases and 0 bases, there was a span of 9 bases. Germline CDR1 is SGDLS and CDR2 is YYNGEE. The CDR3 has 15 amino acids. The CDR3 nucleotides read TGTGCCAGCAGCGTTCAATCGAGCTCCTACAATGAGCAGTTCTTC. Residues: CASSVQSSSYNEQFF.

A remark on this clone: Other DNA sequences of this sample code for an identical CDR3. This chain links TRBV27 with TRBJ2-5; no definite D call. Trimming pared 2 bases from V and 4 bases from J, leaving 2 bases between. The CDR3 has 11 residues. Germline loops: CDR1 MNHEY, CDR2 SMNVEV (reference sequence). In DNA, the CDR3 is TGTGCCAGCAGTTTAGGAGAGACCCAGTACTTC. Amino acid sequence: CASSLGETQYF.

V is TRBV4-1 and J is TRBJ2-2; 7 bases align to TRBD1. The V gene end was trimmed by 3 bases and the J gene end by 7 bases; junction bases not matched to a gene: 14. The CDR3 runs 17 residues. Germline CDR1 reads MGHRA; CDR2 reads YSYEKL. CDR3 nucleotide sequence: TGCGCCAGCAGCCAGCCCTACAGGGGCATCCATCACGGGGAGCTGTTTTTT. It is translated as CASSQPYRGIHHGELFF.

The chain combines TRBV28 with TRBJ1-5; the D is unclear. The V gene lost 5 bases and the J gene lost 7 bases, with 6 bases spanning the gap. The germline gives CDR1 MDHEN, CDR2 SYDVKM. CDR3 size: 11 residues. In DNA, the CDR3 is TGTGCCAGCAGTCGGGAACAGCCCCAGCATTTT. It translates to CASSREQPQHF.

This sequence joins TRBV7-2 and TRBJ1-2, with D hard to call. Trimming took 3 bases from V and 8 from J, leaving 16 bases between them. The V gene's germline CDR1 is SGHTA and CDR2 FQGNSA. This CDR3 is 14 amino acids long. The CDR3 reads CASSLDGLLWGYTF. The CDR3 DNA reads TGTGCCAGCAGCTTGGATGGACTCCTATGGGGCTACACCTTC.

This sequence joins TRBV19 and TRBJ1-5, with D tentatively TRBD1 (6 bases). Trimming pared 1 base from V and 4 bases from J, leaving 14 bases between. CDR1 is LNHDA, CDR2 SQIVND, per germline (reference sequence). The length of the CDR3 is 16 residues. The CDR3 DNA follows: TGTGCCAGTAGTATAGGAGAGGGGGTAGGTAATCAGCCCCAGCATTTT. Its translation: CASSIGEGVGNQPQHF.